The 8 T cell receptor beta chains given below trace back to one sample, sequenced in a study of CD8+ T cells in alopecia areata. As for treatment: oral pan-JAK inhibitor, 5-10 mg twice daily. Following RNA extraction, reverse transcription yielded cDNA that acted as the sequencing template. Generated by immunoSEQ multiplex PCR, the TCRdb table keeps only in-frame clones and is missing some. The sample has around 160,000 clones, around three fifths seen once; the top ten hold 14%. Sequencing used CD4+ T cells sorted from blood, obtained at week 24, from a patient treated with tofacitinib. The receptors originated from a human donor with alopecia areata.

The chain is built from TRBV5-1 and TRBJ2-2; D unclear. This CDR3 region has 15 residues. The germline V gene encodes CDR1 SGHRS and CDR2 YFSETQ. The V gene lost 0 bases and the J gene lost 0 bases, with 6 bases spanning the gap. The CDR3 DNA reads as TGCGCCAGCAGCTTGGATCCGTCGAACACCGGGGAGCTGTTTTTT. Its protein product is CASSLDPSNTGELFF.

This clone was counted only a few times. The V and J genes are TRBV27 and TRBJ2-5; 8 bases align to TRBD2. V lost 3 bases, J lost 4 bases, and 4 bases stayed unmatched. This CDR3 has 14 residues. Germline V gene lookup returns CDR1 MNHEY and CDR2 SMNVEV (reference sequence). The CDR3 here is CASSFAGGRETQYF. DNA of the CDR3: TGTGCCAGCAGTTTCGCGGGGGGTAGAGAGACCCAGTACTTC.

The sample holds a few counts of this clone. This chain connects TRBV7-9 to TRBJ2-5, with D unresolved. The CDR3 consists of 13 residues. V lost 8 bases and J lost 4, with 14 bases in between. Germline V gene sequence: CDR1 SEHNR, CDR2 FQNEAQ (reference sequence). CDR3 in amino acids: CASHRFLRETQYF. The CDR3 DNA sequence: TGTGCCAGCCACCGTTTCCTTCGAGAGACCCAGTACTTC. Full variable domain (rest looked up from reference TRBV7-9 and TRBJ2-5): DTGVSQNPRHKITKRGQNVTFRCDPISEHNRLYWYRQTLGQGPEFLTYFQNEAQLEKSRLLSDRFSAERPKGSFSTLEIQRTEQGDSAMYLCASHRFLRETQYFGPGTRLLVL.

There are a few counts of this clone. The chain recombines TRBV5-6 with TRBJ2-6; tentatively, D is TRBD1 or TRBD2 (5 bases each). The V and J ends lost 7 bases and 2 bases respectively, with 13 bases between them. This CDR3 is built from 15 residues. Germline V gene lookup returns CDR1 SGHDT and CDR2 YYEEEE. In DNA, the CDR3 is TGTGCCAGCGGGACCCGAGGCACTGGGGCCAACGTCCTGACTTTC. Its protein product is CASGTRGTGANVLTF.

The chain uses TRBV6-6 and TRBJ2-6; no reliable D call. Germline V lookup: CDR1 MNHNY, CDR2 SVGAGI (reference sequence). Between the trimmed V and J ends, which lost 6 bases and 1 base, there was a span of 10 bases. The CDR3 spans 15 residues. The CDR3, as DNA: TGTGCCAGCAGCCCCCAAGGGTCTGGGGCCAACGTCCTGACTTTC. Protein: CASSPQGSGANVLTF.

This clone was picked up many times. The gene calls are TRBV29-1 and TRBJ1-2, with 7 bases lining up with TRBD1. This CDR3 has 11 residues. Germline loops: CDR1 SQVTM, CDR2 ANQGSEA. V dropped 7 bases and J dropped 6; count of bases not matched to a gene: 5. Written as DNA, the CDR3 is TGCAGCGCCGAACAGGGGCATGGCTACACCTTC. It yields the protein CSAEQGHGYTF.

This clone showed up just a few times. The chain employs TRBV7-9 and TRBJ1-1; perhaps TRBD1 as D (6 bases). Germline CDR1 SEHNR, CDR2 FQNEAQ (reference sequence). CDR3 length: 12 amino acids. V was trimmed by 1 base and J by 7 bases, leaving 7 bases between them. This CDR3 is CASSLVGGEAFF. Here the CDR3 DNA reads TGTGCCAGCAGCTTAGTAGGGGGTGAAGCTTTCTTT.

The chain employs TRBV30 and TRBJ1-6; D not resolved. The V end was cut by 0 bases, the J end by 7 bases, with 10 bases between. Germline CDR1 GTSNPN, CDR2 SVGIG (reference sequence). The CDR3 loop spans 14 amino acids. This CDR3 reads CAWSVGRLNSPLHF. The CDR3 region has the DNA TGTGCCTGGAGTGTGGGCAGGTTGAATTCACCCCTCCACTTT.